The TCR beta chain described here comes from a study of CD8 T cells in ankylosing spondylitis. The ends were cut back, 6 bases at V and 14 bases at J, with 14 bases in the middle. This CDR3 spans 12 amino acids. Generation of TCR beta libraries employed quantitative 5'-RACE incorporating molecular barcodes. TCRdb passed the 5' RACE reads through MiXCR, listing each CDR3 protein once. The sample has about 240,000 distinct CDR3 sequences; 8% to 9.5% are singletons. This clonotype was detected ten times or more. The source material was blood, either unsorted or a sorted T cell fraction (not recorded which). This sequence joins TRBV12-3 or TRBV12-4 and TRBJ1-6; D unresolved. This receptor was taken from a male donor with ankylosing spondylitis or in good health (not recorded which). The DNA for the CDR3 is TGTGCCAGCAGCCCAGCGATCGGCACCCTCCACTTT. It yields the protein CASSPAIGTLHF.